Given below is one T cell receptor beta chain in context. The V gene's germline CDR1 is LGHDT and CDR2 YNNKEL (reference sequence). The CDR3 contains 15 residues. Trimming took 0 bases from V and 5 from J; bases not matched to a gene: 5. This entry belongs to a study of blood T cell repertoires in COVID-19. Study context: Samples representing acute and convalescent COVID-19 were sourced from the United States, Italy and Spain. Nucleic acid was either cDNA or gDNA, and it came from T cells, B-cell-depleted T cells, or PBMCs.

Clones were read by immunoSEQ multiplex PCR, and TCRdb kept only the in-frame ones, dropping some. The data contain roughly 30,000 clones, roughly four fifths of them singletons. The sequence derives from an elderly woman with acute or convalescent COVID-19. The V call is TRBV3-1 (or the pseudogene TRBV3-2), the J call TRBJ1-1, with 8 nucleotides matching TRBD1. Sequencing was done on a sample of peripheral blood. The DNA of the CDR3 is TGTGCCAGCAGCCAAGAAGGGACAGGAGGAACTGAAGCTTTCTTT. As protein: CASSQEGTGGTEAFF.